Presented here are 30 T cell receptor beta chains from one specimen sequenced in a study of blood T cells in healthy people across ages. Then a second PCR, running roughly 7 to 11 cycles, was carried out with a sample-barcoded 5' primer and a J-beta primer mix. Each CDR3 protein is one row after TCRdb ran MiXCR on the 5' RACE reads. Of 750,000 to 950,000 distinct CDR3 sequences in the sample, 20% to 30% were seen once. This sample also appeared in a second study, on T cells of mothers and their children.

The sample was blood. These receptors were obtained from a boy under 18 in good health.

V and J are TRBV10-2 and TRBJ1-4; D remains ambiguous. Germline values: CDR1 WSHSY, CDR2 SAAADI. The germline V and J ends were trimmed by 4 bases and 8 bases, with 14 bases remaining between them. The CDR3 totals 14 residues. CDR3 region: CASSVSSGREKLFF. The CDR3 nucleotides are TGCGCCAGCAGTGTTTCTTCGGGGAGGGAAAAACTGTTTTTT.

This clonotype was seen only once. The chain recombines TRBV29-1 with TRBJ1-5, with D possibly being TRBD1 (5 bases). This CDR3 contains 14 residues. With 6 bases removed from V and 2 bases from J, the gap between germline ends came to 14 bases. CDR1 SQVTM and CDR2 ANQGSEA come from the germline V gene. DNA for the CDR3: TGCAGCGTCAGCCAGGGTAATGGCAATCAGCCCCAGCATTTT. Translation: CSVSQGNGNQPQHF. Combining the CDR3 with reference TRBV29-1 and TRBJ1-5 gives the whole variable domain SAVISQKPSRDICQRGTSLTIQCQVDSQVTMMFWYRQQPGQSLTLIATANQGSEATYESGFVIDKFPISRPNLTFSTLTVSNMSPEDSSIYLCSVSQGNGNQPQHFGDGTRLSIL.

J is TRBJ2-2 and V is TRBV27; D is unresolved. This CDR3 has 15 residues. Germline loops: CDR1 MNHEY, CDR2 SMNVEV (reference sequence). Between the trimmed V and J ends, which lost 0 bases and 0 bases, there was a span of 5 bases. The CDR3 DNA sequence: TGTGCCAGCAGTTTATCGACGTCGAACACCGGGGAGCTGTTTTTT. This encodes CASSLSTSNTGELFF.

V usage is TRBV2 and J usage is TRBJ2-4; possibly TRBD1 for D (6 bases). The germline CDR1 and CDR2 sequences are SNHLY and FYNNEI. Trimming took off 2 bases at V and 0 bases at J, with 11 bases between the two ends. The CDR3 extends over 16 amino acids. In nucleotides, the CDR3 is TGTGCCAGCAGTGAAATGAGGGGGACAGCCAAAAACATTCAGTACTTC. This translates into CASSEMRGTAKNIQYF.

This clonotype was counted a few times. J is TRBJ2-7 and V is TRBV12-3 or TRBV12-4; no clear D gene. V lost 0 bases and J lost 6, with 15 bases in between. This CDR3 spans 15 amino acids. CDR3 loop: CASSLAAVRASEQYF. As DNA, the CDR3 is TGTGCCAGCAGTTTAGCGGCTGTTCGGGCCTCCGAGCAGTACTTC.

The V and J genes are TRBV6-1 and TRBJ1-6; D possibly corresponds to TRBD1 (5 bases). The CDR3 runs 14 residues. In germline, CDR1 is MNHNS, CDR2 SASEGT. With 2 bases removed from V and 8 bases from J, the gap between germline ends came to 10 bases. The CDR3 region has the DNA TGTGCCAGCAGTGAACCAGGGTACGATTCACCCCTCCACTTT. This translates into CASSEPGYDSPLHF.

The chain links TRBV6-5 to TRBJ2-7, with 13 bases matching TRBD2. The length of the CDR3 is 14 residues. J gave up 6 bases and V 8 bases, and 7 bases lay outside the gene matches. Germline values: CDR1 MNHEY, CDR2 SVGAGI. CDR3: CASGWTSGSGEQYF. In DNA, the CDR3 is TGTGCCAGCGGATGGACTAGCGGGAGTGGCGAGCAGTACTTC.

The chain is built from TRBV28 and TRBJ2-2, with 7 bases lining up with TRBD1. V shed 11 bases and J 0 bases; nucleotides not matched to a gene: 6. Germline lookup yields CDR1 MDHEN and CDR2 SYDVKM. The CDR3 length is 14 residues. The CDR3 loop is CASEGQPNTGELFF. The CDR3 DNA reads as TGTGCCTCAGAGGGACAGCCGAACACCGGGGAGCTGTTTTTT.

The CDR3 here is CASSLKAGGVEQYF. The CDR3 coding sequence is TGTGCCAGCAGCTTAAAAGCGGGAGGTGTTGAGCAGTACTTC. The chain couples TRBV6-4 to TRBJ2-7; 9 nucleotides match TRBD2. Looked up from germline, CDR1 is MRHNA and CDR2 is SNTAGT. The CDR3 contains 14 residues. Unmatched junction bases numbered 10, after V lost 6 bases and J lost 7 bases.

This chain's CDR3 is CAWTSGTGNSPLHF. CDR3 nucleotide sequence: TGTGCCTGGACCTCCGGGACAGGGAATTCACCCCTCCACTTT. The chain recombines TRBV30 with TRBJ1-6; 9 bases agree with TRBD1. The CDR3 runs to 14 residues. In germline, CDR1 is GTSNPN, CDR2 SVGIG (reference sequence). V lost 4 bases and J lost 7; bases outside the gene matches: 5.

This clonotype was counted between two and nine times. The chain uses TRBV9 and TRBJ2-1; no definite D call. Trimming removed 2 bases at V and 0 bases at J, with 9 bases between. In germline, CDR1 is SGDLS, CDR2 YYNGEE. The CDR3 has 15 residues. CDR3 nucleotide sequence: TGTGCCAGCAGCGTTCGACATAGCTCCTACAATGAGCAGTTCTTC. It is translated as CASSVRHSSYNEQFF. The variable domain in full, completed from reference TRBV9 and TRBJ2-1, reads DSGVTQTPKHLITATGQRVTLRCSPRSGDLSVYWYQQSLDQGLQFLIQYYNGEERAKGNILERFSAQQFPDLHSELNLSSLELGDSALYFCASSVRHSSYNEQFFGPGTRLTVL.

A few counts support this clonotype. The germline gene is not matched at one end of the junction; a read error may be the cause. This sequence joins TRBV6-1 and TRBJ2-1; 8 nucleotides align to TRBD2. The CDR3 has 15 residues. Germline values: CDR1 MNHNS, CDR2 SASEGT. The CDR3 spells CASSEVASGYNEQFF. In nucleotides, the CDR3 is TGTGCCAGCAGTGAAGTAGCTAGCGGGTACAATGAACAGTTCTTC.

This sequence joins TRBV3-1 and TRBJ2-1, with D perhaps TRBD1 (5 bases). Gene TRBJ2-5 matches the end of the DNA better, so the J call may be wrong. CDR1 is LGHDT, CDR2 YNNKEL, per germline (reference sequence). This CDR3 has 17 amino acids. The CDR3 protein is CASSQGGDRDEVETQYF. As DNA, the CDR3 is TGTGCCAGCAGCCAAGGAGGAGACAGAGACGAAGTGGAGACCCAGTACTTC.

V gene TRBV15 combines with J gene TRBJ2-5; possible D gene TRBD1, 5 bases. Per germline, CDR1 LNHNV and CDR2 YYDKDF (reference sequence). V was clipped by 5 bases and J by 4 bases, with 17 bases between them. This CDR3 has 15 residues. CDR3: CATSGPAGSRETQYF. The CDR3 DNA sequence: TGTGCCACCAGCGGCCCGGCAGGGTCCCGAGAGACCCAGTACTTC. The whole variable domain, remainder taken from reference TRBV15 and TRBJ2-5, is DAMVIQNPRYQVTQFGKPVTLSCSQTLNHNVMYWYQQKSSQAPKLLFHYYDKDFNNEADTPDNFQSRRPNTSFCFLDIRSPGLGDTAMYLCATSGPAGSRETQYFGPGTRLLVL.

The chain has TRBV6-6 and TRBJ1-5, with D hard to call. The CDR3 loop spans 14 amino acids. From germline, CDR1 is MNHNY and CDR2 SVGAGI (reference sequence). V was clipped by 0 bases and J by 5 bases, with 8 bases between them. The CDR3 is CASSYSGSHQPQHF. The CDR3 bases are TGTGCCAGCAGTTACTCGGGCAGCCATCAGCCCCAGCATTTT.

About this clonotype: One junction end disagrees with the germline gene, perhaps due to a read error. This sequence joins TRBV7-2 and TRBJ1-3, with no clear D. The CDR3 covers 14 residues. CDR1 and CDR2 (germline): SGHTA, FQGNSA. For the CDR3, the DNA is TGTGCCAGCAGCTTAGTGAGCTCTGGAAGCACCATATATTTT. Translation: CASSLVSSGSTIYF.

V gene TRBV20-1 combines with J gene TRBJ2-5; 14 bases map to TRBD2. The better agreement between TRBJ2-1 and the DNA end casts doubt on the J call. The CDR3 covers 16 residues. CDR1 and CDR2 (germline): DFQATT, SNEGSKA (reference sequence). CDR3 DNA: TGCAGTGCTAGAGGTTTCTCGGGACTAGCGGGGGCCGAGCAGTTCTTC. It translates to CSARGFSGLAGAEQFF.

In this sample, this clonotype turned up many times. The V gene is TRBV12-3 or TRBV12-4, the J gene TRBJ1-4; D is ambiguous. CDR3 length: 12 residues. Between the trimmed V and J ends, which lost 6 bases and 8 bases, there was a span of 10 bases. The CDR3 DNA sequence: TGTGCCAGCAGGCGGGGTGGAGAAAAACTGTTTTTT. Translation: CASRRGGEKLFF.

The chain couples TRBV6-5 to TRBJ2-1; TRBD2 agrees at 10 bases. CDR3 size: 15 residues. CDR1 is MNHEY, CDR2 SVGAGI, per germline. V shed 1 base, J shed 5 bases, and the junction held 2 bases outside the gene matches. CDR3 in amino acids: CASSYLAGGDNEQFF. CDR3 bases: TGTGCCAGCAGTTACTTAGCGGGGGGCGACAATGAGCAGTTCTTC.

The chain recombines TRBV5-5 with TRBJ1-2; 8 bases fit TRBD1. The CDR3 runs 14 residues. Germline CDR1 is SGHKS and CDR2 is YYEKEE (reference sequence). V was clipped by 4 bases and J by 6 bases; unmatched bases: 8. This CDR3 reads CASSDRTGLDGYTF. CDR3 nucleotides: TGTGCCAGCAGCGATCGGACAGGGCTCGATGGCTACACCTTC.

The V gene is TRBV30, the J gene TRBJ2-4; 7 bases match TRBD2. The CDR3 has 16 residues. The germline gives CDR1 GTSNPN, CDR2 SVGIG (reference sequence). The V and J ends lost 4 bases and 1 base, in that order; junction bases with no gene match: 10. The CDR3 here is CAWTLREGYAKNIQYF. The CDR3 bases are TGTGCCTGGACCCTCAGGGAGGGGTACGCCAAAAACATTCAGTACTTC.

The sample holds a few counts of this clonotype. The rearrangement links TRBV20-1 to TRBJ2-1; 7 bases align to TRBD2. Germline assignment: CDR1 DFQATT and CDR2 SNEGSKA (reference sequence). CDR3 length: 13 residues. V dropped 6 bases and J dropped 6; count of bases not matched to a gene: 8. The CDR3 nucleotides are TGCAGTGCCGCCGACTGGGGGGGCAATGAGCAGTTCTTC. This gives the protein CSAADWGGNEQFF.

The CDR3 sequence is CASSRAGGPNYGYTF. As DNA, the CDR3 is TGTGCCAGCAGCAGGGCAGGGGGCCCTAACTATGGCTACACCTTC. The V gene is TRBV5-4, the J gene TRBJ1-2, with TRBD1 matching 8 bases. The germline CDR1 and CDR2 sequences are SGHNT and YYREEE (reference sequence). V lost 4 bases and J lost 0; bases outside the gene matches: 5. The CDR3 is 15 residues long.

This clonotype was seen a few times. CDR3 nucleotide sequence: TGCAGTACCGGACATCAGGACTACGAGCAGTACTTC. This codes for CSTGHQDYEQYF. This chain connects TRBV20-1 to TRBJ2-7, with D tentatively TRBD1 (5 bases). Germline V gene sequence: CDR1 DFQATT, CDR2 SNEGSKA (reference sequence). The CDR3 length is 12 residues. V was pared by 8 bases and J by 3 bases, with 14 bases between.

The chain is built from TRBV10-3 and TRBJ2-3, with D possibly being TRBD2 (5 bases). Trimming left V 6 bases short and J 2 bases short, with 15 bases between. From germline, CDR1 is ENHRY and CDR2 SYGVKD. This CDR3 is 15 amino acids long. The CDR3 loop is CAIRARRRITDTQYF. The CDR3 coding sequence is TGTGCCATCAGGGCTAGGCGGAGGATCACAGATACGCAGTATTTT.

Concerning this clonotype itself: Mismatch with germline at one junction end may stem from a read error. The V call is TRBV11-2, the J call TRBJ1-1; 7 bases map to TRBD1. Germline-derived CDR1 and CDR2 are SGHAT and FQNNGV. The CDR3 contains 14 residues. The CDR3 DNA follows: TGTGCCGGCAGCCCTAGACAGGGTGACACTGAAGCTTTCTTT. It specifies CAGSPRQGDTEAFF.

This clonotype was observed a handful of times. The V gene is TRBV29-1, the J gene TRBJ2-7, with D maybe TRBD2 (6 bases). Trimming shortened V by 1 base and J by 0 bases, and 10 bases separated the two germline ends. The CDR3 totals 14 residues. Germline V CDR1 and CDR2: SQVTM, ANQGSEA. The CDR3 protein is CSVEGSGVSYEQYF. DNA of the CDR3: TGCAGCGTTGAAGGTTCGGGGGTCTCCTACGAGCAGTACTTC.

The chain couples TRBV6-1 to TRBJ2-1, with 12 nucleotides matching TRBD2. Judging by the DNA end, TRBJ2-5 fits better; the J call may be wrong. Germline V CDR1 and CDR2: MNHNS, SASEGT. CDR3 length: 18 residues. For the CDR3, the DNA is TGTGCCAGCAGTGAAGGTTCGACTAGCGGGGGCTATGAAGAGACCCAGTACTTC. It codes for CASSEGSTSGGYEETQYF.

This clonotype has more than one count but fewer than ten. The CDR3 sequence is CASSHRRTTGRLHF. In DNA, the CDR3 is TGTGCCAGCAGCCACCGACGGACAACAGGGCGACTCCACTTT. The chain carries TRBV3-1 and TRBJ1-6, with D possibly being TRBD1 (6 bases). CDR3 length equals 14 residues. Deletions cut 3 bases from V and 16 bases from J, with 19 bases between. The germline CDR1 and CDR2 sequences are LGHDT and YNNKEL (reference sequence).

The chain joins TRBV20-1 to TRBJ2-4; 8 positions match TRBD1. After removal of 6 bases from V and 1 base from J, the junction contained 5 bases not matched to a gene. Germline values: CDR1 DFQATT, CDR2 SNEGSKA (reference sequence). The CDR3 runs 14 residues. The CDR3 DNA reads TGCAGTGCACGTCAGGGGGCGGCCAAAAACATTCAGTACTTC. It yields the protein CSARQGAAKNIQYF.